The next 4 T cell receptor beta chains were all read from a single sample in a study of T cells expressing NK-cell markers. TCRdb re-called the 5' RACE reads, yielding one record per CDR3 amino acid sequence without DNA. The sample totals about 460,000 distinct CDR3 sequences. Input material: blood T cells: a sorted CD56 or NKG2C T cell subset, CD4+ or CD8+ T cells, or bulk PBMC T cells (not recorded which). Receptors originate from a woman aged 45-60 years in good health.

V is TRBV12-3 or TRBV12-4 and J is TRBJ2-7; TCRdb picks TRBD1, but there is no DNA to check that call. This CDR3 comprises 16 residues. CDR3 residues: CASSPRDGGGVSEQYF.

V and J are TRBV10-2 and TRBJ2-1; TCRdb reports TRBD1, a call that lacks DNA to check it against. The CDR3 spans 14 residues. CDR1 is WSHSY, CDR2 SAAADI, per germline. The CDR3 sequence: CASRWTRADNEQFF.

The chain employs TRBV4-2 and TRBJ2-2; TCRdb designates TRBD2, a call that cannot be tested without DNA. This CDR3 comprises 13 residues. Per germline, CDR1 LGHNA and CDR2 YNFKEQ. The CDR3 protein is CASSQETSGELFF.

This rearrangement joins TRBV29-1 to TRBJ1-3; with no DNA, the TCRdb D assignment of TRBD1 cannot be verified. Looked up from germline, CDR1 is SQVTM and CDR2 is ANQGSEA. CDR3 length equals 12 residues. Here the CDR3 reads CSVGSLGNTIYF.